The T cell receptor (beta chain) under discussion was sequenced for a study of shared clonotypes between healthy human individuals. Notes on the study in general: Clonotypes shared by all four donors outscored non-shared clonotypes in generation probability.

For this clone: Its cognate antigen is unknown.

V was pared by 7 bases and J by 0 bases, with 5 bases of the junction left unmatched. The CDR3 is 15 residues long. CDR1 LNHDA and CDR2 SQIVND come from the germline V gene (reference sequence). Caucasian adults residing in Nashville, Tennessee made up all the donors. Samples underwent the assay at deep level. The sorted-subset replicate PCRs were given around 200 ng DNA, which is some 29,000 T cell genomes. The data were produced by immunoSEQ multiplex PCR, yet TCRdb's version contains in-frame clones alone and is incomplete. The sample holds some 2,100,000 clones; 90% to 96% are singletons and the top ten take 0.13%.

The material sequenced was naive CD4+ T cells sorted from blood. Noted subset: CD45RA+ positively selected. The chain combines TRBV19 with TRBJ2-2; the match to TRBD1 covers 7 bases. The origin of this receptor is a man between 18 and 29 years old in good health. The CDR3 loop is CASTAGTANTGELFF. CDR3 nucleotide sequence: TGTGCCAGTACCGCCGGGACAGCGAACACCGGGGAGCTGTTTTTT.